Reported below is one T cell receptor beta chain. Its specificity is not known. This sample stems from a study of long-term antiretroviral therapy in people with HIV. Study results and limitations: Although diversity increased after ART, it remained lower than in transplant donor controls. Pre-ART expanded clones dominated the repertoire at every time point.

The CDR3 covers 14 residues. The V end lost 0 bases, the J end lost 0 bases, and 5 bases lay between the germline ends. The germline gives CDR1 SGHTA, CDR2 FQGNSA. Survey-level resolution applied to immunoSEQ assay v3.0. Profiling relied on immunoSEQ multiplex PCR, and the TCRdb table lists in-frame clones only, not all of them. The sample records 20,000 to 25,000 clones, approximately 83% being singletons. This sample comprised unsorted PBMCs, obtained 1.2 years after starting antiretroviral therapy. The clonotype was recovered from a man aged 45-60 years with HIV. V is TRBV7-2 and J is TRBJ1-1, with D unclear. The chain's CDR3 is CASSLAHLNTEAFF. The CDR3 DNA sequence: TGTGCCAGCAGCTTAGCCCACTTGAACACTGAAGCTTTCTTT.